This T cell receptor beta chain was found in a study of PD-L1 blockade in urothelial cancer. Study-level results: Blood TCR clonality below the median before treatment was a predictor of better survival.

Spiked synthetic TCR analogs estimated absolute template abundance per PCR. Data came from immunoSEQ multiplex PCR; TCRdb stores just in-frame clones and leaves some out. Altogether about 43,000 clones are present, 83% being singletons, with the ten largest covering over 13%. Unmatched junction bases numbered 1, after V lost 0 bases and J lost 3 bases. Germline V gene lookup returns CDR1 SGHRS and CDR2 YFSETQ. The CDR3 has 15 amino acids. The time point denotes: peripheral blood 6 weeks after treatment start. This clone was seen a handful of times. Its specificity is unknown. The identical CDR3 is also encoded by other nucleotide sequences in the sample.

The chain recombines TRBV5-1 with TRBJ2-3; 10 nucleotides align to TRBD1. The receptor comes from a man in his fifties or sixties with urothelial cancer. The sample consisted of PBMCs, taken around atezolizumab (anti-PD-L1) treatment. The CDR3 nucleotides read TGCGCCAGCAGCTTGGGGACAGGGGGGACAGATACGCAGTATTTT. This sequence encodes CASSLGTGGTDTQYF.